This T cell receptor beta chain was sequenced during a study of cytomegalovirus exposure and HLA in healthy donors. There are a few counts of this clone. Here immunoSEQ multiplex PCR was the method, and the copy in TCRdb shows in-frame clones only, minus some. There are roughly 59,000 clones in the sample; about 92% occur only once, and less than 6% lies in the top ten. V gave up 4 bases and J gave up 2 bases; unmatched junction bases: 11. Germline CDR1 reads SGHRS; CDR2 reads YFSETQ. The CDR3 extends over 16 amino acids. This clonotype originated in a man younger than 35 in good health and CMV-seropositive. Specimen: PBMCs. V gene TRBV5-1 combines with J gene TRBJ2-7; the match to TRBD2 covers 8 bases. CDR3 nucleotide sequence: TGCGCCAGCAGCGTGACCGGGGGGGCGGATGCCTACGAGCAGTACTTC. Protein sequence: CASSVTGGADAYEQYF. Looking up the rest from reference TRBV5-1 and TRBJ2-7 gives the full variable domain: KAGVTQTPRYLIKTRGQQVTLSCSPISGHRSVSWYQQTPGQGLQFLFEYFSETQRNKGNFPGRFSGRQFSNSRSEMNVSTLELGDSALYLCASSVTGGADAYEQYFGPGTRLTVT.